This T cell receptor (beta chain) was documented in a study of PD-L1 blockade in urothelial cancer. On the study more broadly: Patients went on atezolizumab at some point between 2012 and 2014, receiving 1,200 mg intravenously every 3 weeks. About 90% of the roughly 30 patients were men whose urothelial cancer was bladder-origin. Study-level findings and limits: Below-median pretreatment blood TCR clonality was associated with improved progression-free and overall survival.

Comment on this clone: Antigen specificity is unknown.

What went into each PCR as a spike was synthetic TCR analog templates. Only in-frame clones appear in the TCRdb table, and some are missing; sequencing was by immunoSEQ multiplex PCR. The table shows some 76,000 clones, with around nine tenths occurring only once. CDR3 length: 15 amino acids. Germline values: CDR1 SNHLY, CDR2 FYNNEI. With 4 bases removed from V and 3 bases from J, the gap between germline ends came to 16 bases. The V gene is TRBV2, the J gene TRBJ2-7; D ambiguous. The input for sequencing was PBMCs, taken around atezolizumab (anti-PD-L1) treatment. The source is a man aged 60-69 years with urothelial cancer. CDR3 region: CASSVAETSIYEQYF. The CDR3, as DNA: TGTGCCAGCAGTGTTGCGGAAACTTCGATCTACGAGCAGTACTTC.